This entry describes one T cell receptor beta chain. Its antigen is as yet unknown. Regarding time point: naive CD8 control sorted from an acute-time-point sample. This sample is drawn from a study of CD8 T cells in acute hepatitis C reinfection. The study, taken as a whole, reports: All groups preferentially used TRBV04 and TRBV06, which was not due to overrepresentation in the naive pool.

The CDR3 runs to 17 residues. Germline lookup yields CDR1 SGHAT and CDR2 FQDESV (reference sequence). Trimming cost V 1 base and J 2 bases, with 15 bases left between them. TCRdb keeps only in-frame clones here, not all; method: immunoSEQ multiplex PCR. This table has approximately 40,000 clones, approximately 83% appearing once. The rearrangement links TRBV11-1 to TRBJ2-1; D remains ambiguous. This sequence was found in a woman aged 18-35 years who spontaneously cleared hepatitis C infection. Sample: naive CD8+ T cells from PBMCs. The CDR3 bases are TGTGCCAGCAGCTTAGTGGGCCTAAATAGCCCCTACAATGAGCAGTTCTTC. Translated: CASSLVGLNSPYNEQFF.